This T cell receptor (beta chain) was recovered during a study of tumor and adjacent non-tumor tissue in lung cancer. Study details: Stage I to III disease affected approximately 11 men and 5 women aged roughly 31 to 76.

Three rounds of nested PCR, following a modified ARM-PCR protocol, produced the TCRbeta library. MiXCR, applied by TCRdb to the multiplex PCR reads, yields one record per CDR3 protein. The table has roughly 220,000 distinct CDR3 sequences, 60% to 85% seen once; the top ten hold approximately 25%. On this clonotype: The antigen remains undetermined.

This sample's RNA came from whole unsorted tissue. This CDR3 region has 15 residues. General observations from the study: TCR diversity was significantly greater in tumor than normal lung tissue.

This TCR was recovered from a man in his 60s with non-small cell lung cancer. The chain recombines TRBV12-3 or TRBV12-4 with TRBJ2-1, with a possible D match to TRBD2 (6 bases). Sequenced: lung tumor tissue. The CDR3 spells CTSSLAGKLLNEQFF. In DNA, the CDR3 is TGTACTAGCAGTTTAGCCGGGAAACTCCTCAATGAGCAGTTCTTC.